This TCR beta chain was recorded in a study of T cell responses to AZD1222 COVID-19 vaccine. In germline, CDR1 is GTSNPN, CDR2 SVGIG (reference sequence). V was cut by 0 bases and J by 6 bases, with 10 bases left in between. The CDR3 loop spans 13 amino acids. This clone has a single count. The antigen is undetermined. Profiled with immunoSEQ multiplex PCR; TCRdb holds only in-frame clones, not every one. The repertoire has 100,000 to 150,000 clones, about 93% of them found once; the top ten carry 5% to 5.5%. Study-wide findings and caveats: Dominant at 160-218 and 743-854, vaccine-associated CD4 TCRs also spanned spike.

The clonotype was recovered from an adult in good health. This chain connects TRBV30 to TRBJ2-3; D uncertain. The specimen comprised peripheral blood, sampled on day 0 of AZD1222 vaccination. CDR3 loop: CAWSVLIRDTQYF. In DNA, the CDR3 is TGTGCCTGGAGTGTATTAATCCGGGATACGCAGTATTTT.